This entry lists 3 T cell receptor beta chains sequenced from one sample in a study of OX40 agonist ivuxolimab in advanced cancers. Using immunoSEQ multiplex PCR, the repertoire was profiled, and TCRdb retains in-frame clones only, with some absent. The sample holds fewer than 75,000 clones, roughly nine tenths seen once. The sequences come from CD4+ or CD8+ T cells sorted from blood, collected in a trial of the OX40 agonist ivuxolimab. The receptors come from an adult with an advanced solid tumor such as melanoma, head and neck, liver or kidney cancer.

This clone was detected only a few times. This sequence joins TRBV11-3 and TRBJ1-2; 7 bases agree with TRBD1. The CDR3 consists of 14 residues. Germline CDR1 and CDR2: SGHNT and YENEEA. V gave up 4 bases and J gave up 4 bases; unmatched junction bases: 6. CDR3 sequence: CASSSSSGGYGYTF. In DNA, the CDR3 is TGTGCCAGCAGCTCGAGCTCAGGGGGCTATGGCTACACCTTC.

Here the CDR3 reads CASRAGNTEAFF. The CDR3 coding sequence is TGTGCCAGCAGGGCAGGGAACACTGAAGCTTTCTTT. The genes are TRBV7-9 and TRBJ1-1; no firm D call. Looked up from germline, CDR1 is SEHNR and CDR2 is FQNEAQ (reference sequence). This CDR3 spans 12 amino acids. Trimming left V 6 bases short and J 1 base short, with 6 bases between.

The chain combines TRBV6-6 with TRBJ1-5, with 7 bases aligning to TRBD1. The length of the CDR3 is 15 residues. Per germline, CDR1 MNHNY and CDR2 SVGAGI (reference sequence). J gave up 4 bases and V 6 bases, and 9 bases lay outside the gene matches. In DNA, the CDR3 is TGTGCCAGCAGCCAGACAGGGCGTGAAAATCAGCCCCAGCATTTT. The encoded protein is CASSQTGRENQPQHF.